One T cell receptor (beta chain) is described in this entry. Its matching antigen is unknown. This CDR3 region has 13 residues. The V and J ends lost 5 bases and 11 bases respectively, with 15 bases between them. CDR1 is LNHDA and CDR2 is SQIVND in the germline V gene (reference sequence). The sample comes from a study of T cell repertoires in cytomegalovirus infection. Notes on the study in general: HLA-C-restricted CMV-specific TCR beta clonotypes prevailed in the ex vivo response.

In TCRdb, the reads were re-called with MiXCR into one record per CDR3 protein. The table records approximately 470,000 distinct CDR3 sequences, more than 40% of them present only once. The V and J genes are TRBV19 and TRBJ1-4, with D perhaps matching TRBD1 (6 bases). This TCR was sampled from a human donor in good health (CMV status not recorded). Some clones in this sample may be carry-over from other donors' samples. Sequencing used cultured PBMCs, obtained from culture after CMV antigen stimulation. CDR3 sequence: CASSPDSDRKLFF. The CDR3 nucleotides read TGTGCCAGTAGTCCGGACAGTGATCGGAAACTGTTTTTT.